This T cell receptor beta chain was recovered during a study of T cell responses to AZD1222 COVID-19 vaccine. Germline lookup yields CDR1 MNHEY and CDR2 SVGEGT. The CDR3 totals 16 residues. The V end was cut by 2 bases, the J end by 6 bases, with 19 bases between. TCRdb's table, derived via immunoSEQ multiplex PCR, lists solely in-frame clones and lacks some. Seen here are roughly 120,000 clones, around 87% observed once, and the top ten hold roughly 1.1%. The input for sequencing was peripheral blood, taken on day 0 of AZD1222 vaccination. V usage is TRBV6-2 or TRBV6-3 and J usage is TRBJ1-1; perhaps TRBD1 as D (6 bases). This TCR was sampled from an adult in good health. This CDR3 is CASSYVSLQGRSEAFF. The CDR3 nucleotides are TGTGCCAGCAGTTACGTCTCGTTACAGGGTCGGTCTGAAGCTTTCTTT.